The rows below give T cell receptor beta chains drawn from one sample of a study of CD8 T cells in ankylosing spondylitis. Using its own MiXCR run on the 5' RACE reads, TCRdb lists one record per CDR3 protein. The sample includes 700,000 to 1,000,000 distinct CDR3 sequences, around 11% of them seen just once. The sequenced material came from blood, either unsorted or a sorted T cell fraction (not recorded which). These receptor sequences come from a male donor with ankylosing spondylitis. Both conserved end residues are part of each CDR3. The D gene is left open where the match is weak. Clone sizes are given selectively: once, few, many, or a class where the clone is expanded.

CDR3 DNA: TGTGCCAGCACTGGGACAGAACAAGAGACCCAGTACTTC
CDR3 protein: CASTGTEQETQYF
V gene: TRBV2
J gene: TRBJ2-5
D gene: TRBD1
clone size: few

CDR3 DNA: TGCGCCAGCAGTACCGGCCCGCTGGAGACCCAGTACTTC
CDR3 protein: CASSTGPLETQYF
V gene: TRBV10-1
J gene: TRBJ2-5
D gene: -
clone size: few

CDR3 DNA: TGTGCCAGCAGCTCCCACAGGGGGAACAATGAGCAGTTCTTC
CDR3 protein: CASSSHRGNNEQFF
V gene: TRBV7-3
J gene: TRBJ2-1
D gene: TRBD1
clone size: few

CDR3 DNA: TGCAGTGCTAGCGGGGGTTCCTACAATGAGCAGTTCTTC
CDR3 protein: CSASGGSYNEQFF
V gene: TRBV20-1
J gene: TRBJ2-1
D gene: -
clone size: many

CDR3 DNA: TGTGCCAGCAGTTTCCAGGGATATGGCTACACCTTC
CDR3 protein: CASSFQGYGYTF
V gene: TRBV12-3/TRBV12-4
J gene: TRBJ1-2
D gene: -
clone size: many

CDR3 DNA: TGTGCCAGCAGCGTAGACGTGTCCACTGGAAACACCATATATTTT
CDR3 protein: CASSVDVSTGNTIYF
V gene: TRBV9
J gene: TRBJ1-3
D gene: -
clone size: few

CDR3 DNA: TGTGCCAGCTATACATCAACTAATGAAAAACTGTTTTTT
CDR3 protein: CASYTSTNEKLFF
V gene: TRBV12-3/TRBV12-4
J gene: TRBJ1-4
D gene: -
clone size: -

CDR3 DNA: TGCAGTGCTAGAGATCCACGGGGGGGCCCTTACGAGCAGTACTTC
CDR3 protein: CSARDPRGGPYEQYF
V gene: TRBV20-1
J gene: TRBJ2-7
D gene: TRBD2
clone size: -

CDR3 DNA: TGCAGTGCTAGGACTAGCGGGAAGTACGAGCAGTACTTC
CDR3 protein: CSARTSGKYEQYF
V gene: TRBV20-1
J gene: TRBJ2-7
D gene: TRBD2
clone size: -

CDR3 DNA: TGCGCCAGCAGCTTCGGTAGCGGGAGCATTATTGACGAGCAGTACTTC
CDR3 protein: CASSFGSGSIIDEQYF
V gene: TRBV5-1
J gene: TRBJ2-7
D gene: TRBD2
clone size: few

CDR3 DNA: TGCGCCAGCAGCCGAACCGGACAGGCGAACACTGAAGCTTTCTTT
CDR3 protein: CASSRTGQANTEAFF
V gene: TRBV5-1
J gene: TRBJ1-1
D gene: TRBD1
clone size: few

CDR3 DNA: TGTGCCAGCAGTCGGAGACTAGGGATAGATACGCAGTATTTT
CDR3 protein: CASSRRLGIDTQYF
V gene: TRBV28
J gene: TRBJ2-3
D gene: -
clone size: few

CDR3 DNA: TGTGCCAGCAGGCTAGAGGGGGGTTCCTACAATGAGCAGTTCTTC
CDR3 protein: CASRLEGGSYNEQFF
V gene: TRBV6-1
J gene: TRBJ2-1
D gene: -
clone size: many

CDR3 DNA: TGTGCCATCAGTGAGGCGGGACAGGGGATAATGAAAGCTTTCTTT
CDR3 protein: CAISEAGQGIMKAFF
V gene: TRBV10-3
J gene: TRBJ1-1
D gene: TRBD1
clone size: few

CDR3 DNA: TGTGCCAGCAGTTACTCGAGAGCAAATGGCTACACCTTC
CDR3 protein: CASSYSRANGYTF
V gene: TRBV6-5
J gene: TRBJ1-2
D gene: -
clone size: many

CDR3 DNA: TGTGCCAGCAGCTTTACTAGCGGAAACTACAATGAGCAGTTCTTC
CDR3 protein: CASSFTSGNYNEQFF
V gene: TRBV7-3
J gene: TRBJ2-1
D gene: TRBD2
clone size: few

CDR3 DNA: TGTGCCAGCAGTTTACGCGGGACTAGCGATCGTTATGAGCAGTTCTTC
CDR3 protein: CASSLRGTSDRYEQFF
V gene: TRBV6-2/TRBV6-3
J gene: TRBJ2-1
D gene: TRBD2
clone size: -

CDR3 DNA: TGCAGTGCTCCGACCCTTCCCGTTATGGAGACCCAGTACTTC
CDR3 protein: CSAPTLPVMETQYF
V gene: TRBV20-1
J gene: TRBJ2-5
D gene: -
clone size: -

CDR3 DNA: TGTGCCAGCAGCGCAGGGAGCACCGGGGAGCTGTTTTTT
CDR3 protein: CASSAGSTGELFF
V gene: TRBV9
J gene: TRBJ2-2
D gene: -
clone size: -

CDR3 DNA: TGCAGTGCTAGCCTAGGAGGGGCCCTCGGTGAGCAGTTCTTC
CDR3 protein: CSASLGGALGEQFF
V gene: TRBV20-1
J gene: TRBJ2-1
D gene: -
clone size: -

CDR3 DNA: TGCGCCAGCAGCTTGTTGGAGATGGCTGTCACTGAAGCTTTCTTT
CDR3 protein: CASSLLEMAVTEAFF
V gene: TRBV5-1
J gene: TRBJ1-1
D gene: -
clone size: few

CDR3 DNA: TGCGCCAGCAGCTTGGTGTCTAGCGGGGGTTCCTACGAGCAGTACTTC
CDR3 protein: CASSLVSSGGSYEQYF
V gene: TRBV5-1
J gene: TRBJ2-7
D gene: TRBD2
clone size: few

CDR3 DNA: TGTGCCAGCAGCTCCACCTGGGGGGGAGGAGTTACAGATACGCAGTATTTT
CDR3 protein: CASSSTWGGGVTDTQYF
V gene: TRBV7-2
J gene: TRBJ2-3
D gene: TRBD2
clone size: -

CDR3 DNA: TGCAGTGCTATAGCCCCGGCAGGGGGGCAAGAGACCCAGTACTTC
CDR3 protein: CSAIAPAGGQETQYF
V gene: TRBV20-1
J gene: TRBJ2-5
D gene: -
clone size: few

CDR3 DNA: TGCGCCAGCAGCTTCGACCCGGGATCCTACACTGAAGCTTTCTTT
CDR3 protein: CASSFDPGSYTEAFF
V gene: TRBV5-1
J gene: TRBJ1-1
D gene: -
clone size: few

CDR3 DNA: TGTGCCAGCAATCCCGGGGGGGCCGCGCGGTTGCAGTTCTTC
CDR3 protein: CASNPGGAARLQFF
V gene: TRBV6-2/TRBV6-3
J gene: TRBJ2-1
D gene: TRBD2
clone size: -

CDR3 DNA: TGCGCCAGCAGCTGGACAGGGTCCTACGAGCAGTACTTC
CDR3 protein: CASSWTGSYEQYF
V gene: TRBV5-1
J gene: TRBJ2-7
D gene: TRBD1
clone size: many

CDR3 DNA: TGCAGTGCTAGAGAACCGGGACAGGGGGGCGCTTTCTTT
CDR3 protein: CSAREPGQGGAFF
V gene: TRBV20-1
J gene: TRBJ1-1
D gene: TRBD1
clone size: -

CDR3 DNA: TGTGCCAGCAGGGCTAGGGGGACCAAAAACATTCAGTACTTC
CDR3 protein: CASRARGTKNIQYF
V gene: TRBV6-1
J gene: TRBJ2-4
D gene: -
clone size: -

CDR3 DNA: TGTGCCAGCAGACCCCGGAGGGAGAACACTGAAGCTTTCTTT
CDR3 protein: CASRPRRENTEAFF
V gene: TRBV6-1
J gene: TRBJ1-1
D gene: -
clone size: many

CDR3 DNA: TGTGCCAGCTCACTCTTCGGGACAGCGAAATATGGCTACACCTTC
CDR3 protein: CASSLFGTAKYGYTF
V gene: TRBV18
J gene: TRBJ1-2
D gene: TRBD1
clone size: -

CDR3 DNA: TGTGCCTGGCAGACAGGGGGCACAGATACGCAGTATTTT
CDR3 protein: CAWQTGGTDTQYF
V gene: TRBV30
J gene: TRBJ2-3
D gene: TRBD1
clone size: -

CDR3 DNA: TGTGCCAGCAGCCTAGAGCGGGGGGGTTGGAATGAGCAGTTCTTC
CDR3 protein: CASSLERGGWNEQFF
V gene: TRBV9
J gene: TRBJ2-1
D gene: TRBD2
clone size: -

CDR3 DNA: TGTGCCAGCAGCACTACCCGTACAGGGCCCACCTATTCACCCCTCCACTTT
CDR3 protein: CASSTTRTGPTYSPLHF
V gene: TRBV21-1
J gene: TRBJ1-6
D gene: -
clone size: few

CDR3 DNA: TGTGCCAGCAGCGGGCCTCGCGTCCTCTACAATGAGCAGTTCTTC
CDR3 protein: CASSGPRVLYNEQFF
V gene: TRBV7-2
J gene: TRBJ2-1
D gene: -
clone size: -

CDR3 DNA: TGTGCCAGCAGCAAAGGACAGGTCAACACCGGGGAGCTGTTTTTT
CDR3 protein: CASSKGQVNTGELFF
V gene: TRBV7-2
J gene: TRBJ2-2
D gene: TRBD1
clone size: -

CDR3 DNA: TGCAGCGTTGGGCGGACGATGAACACTGAAGCTTTCTTT
CDR3 protein: CSVGRTMNTEAFF
V gene: TRBV29-1
J gene: TRBJ1-1
D gene: -
clone size: few

CDR3 DNA: TGCAGTGCCGCATCAAACACAGATACGCAGTATTTT
CDR3 protein: CSAASNTDTQYF
V gene: TRBV20-1
J gene: TRBJ2-3
D gene: -
clone size: many

CDR3 DNA: TGCAGTGCCATCCGGGACAGGTCAGATACGCAGTATTTT
CDR3 protein: CSAIRDRSDTQYF
V gene: TRBV20-1
J gene: TRBJ2-3
D gene: TRBD1
clone size: -

CDR3 DNA: TGTGCCAGCAGTTCGACGGAAAACTATGGCTACACCTTC
CDR3 protein: CASSSTENYGYTF
V gene: TRBV7-8
J gene: TRBJ1-2
D gene: -
clone size: many